One sample yielded the 12 T cell receptor beta chains listed below, sequenced in a study of blood T cell repertoires in COVID-19. Data came from immunoSEQ multiplex PCR; TCRdb stores just in-frame clones and leaves some out. The table lists approximately 170,000 clones, around 84% of them singletons. Specimen: peripheral blood. These TCRs come from a woman in her seventies with COVID-19, enrolled during active disease.

This clone was seen a single time. This sequence joins TRBV4-1 and TRBJ2-2; D is perhaps TRBD2 (6 bases). V was pared by 0 bases and J by 6 bases, with 14 bases between. CDR3 length equals 16 residues. The germline V gene has CDR1 MGHRA and CDR2 YSYEKL. The CDR3 loop is CASSQDPGVMSGELFF. DNA of the CDR3: TGCGCCAGCAGCCAAGATCCGGGAGTTATGTCCGGGGAGCTGTTTTTT.

Many counts were recorded for this clone. V is TRBV5-1 and J is TRBJ2-1, with D uncertain. The V end was cut by 0 bases, the J end by 10 bases, with 11 bases between. Germline V gene sequence: CDR1 SGHRS, CDR2 YFSETQ. The CDR3 is 13 residues long. The CDR3: CASSLERFGEQFF. Here the CDR3 DNA reads TGCGCCAGCAGCTTGGAAAGGTTCGGGGAGCAGTTCTTC.

The chain is built from TRBV18 and TRBJ2-5; TRBD1 matches 7 bases. The CDR3 is 18 amino acids. Looked up from germline, CDR1 is KGHSH and CDR2 is LQKENI. V dropped 4 bases and J dropped 3; count of bases not matched to a gene: 17. As DNA, the CDR3 is TGTGCCAGCTCACGTTTCCGGGACAGTTCGGTGGTCAAAGAGACCCAGTACTTC. Translation: CASSRFRDSSVVKETQYF.

CDR3: CASSQGGGGETQYF. The CDR3 DNA reads as TGTGCCAGCAGCCAAGGTGGTGGAGGAGAGACCCAGTACTTC. This chain uses TRBV4-2 with TRBJ2-5; TRBD2 might be the D (5 bases). V lost 1 base to trimming and J lost 4 bases, with 10 bases between them. Germline assignment: CDR1 LGHNA and CDR2 YNFKEQ. CDR3 length equals 14 residues.

This clone was seen only a few times. The chain uses TRBV3-1 (or the pseudogene TRBV3-2) and TRBJ1-5; 7 nucleotides line up with TRBD1. The germline V gene encodes CDR1 LGHDT and CDR2 YNNKEL (reference sequence). This CDR3 has 15 residues. Trimming cost V 1 base and J 7 bases; bases outside gene matches: 7. The CDR3 reads CASSQGTGRRQPQHF. The CDR3 bases are TGTGCCAGCAGCCAAGGGACAGGACGGAGGCAGCCCCAGCATTTT.

As concerns this clone: Other DNA sequences of this sample code for an identical CDR3. The chain recombines TRBV27 with TRBJ1-3; perhaps TRBD1 as D (6 bases). Germline V gene lookup returns CDR1 MNHEY and CDR2 SMNVEV (reference sequence). V was trimmed by 5 bases and J by 0 bases, leaving 8 bases between them. The CDR3 spans 14 residues. The CDR3 spells CASSTGPSGNTIYF. The CDR3 DNA reads as TGTGCCAGCAGTACAGGGCCCTCTGGAAACACCATATATTTT.

The chain joins TRBV5-1 to TRBJ1-2; 10 positions agree with TRBD1. The ends lost 3 bases at V and 4 bases at J; junction bases unmatched: 9. The CDR3 is 16 amino acids. CDR1 SGHRS and CDR2 YFSETQ come from the germline V gene. The CDR3 coding sequence is TGCGCCAGCAGCTCCTCCGGGACAGGGGAGAGCTATGGCTACACCTTC. Amino acid sequence: CASSSSGTGESYGYTF.

The chain is built from TRBV6-5 and TRBJ2-1; 9 bases match TRBD1. In germline, CDR1 is MNHEY, CDR2 SVGAGI. This CDR3 region has 14 residues. Trimming took 5 bases from V and 7 from J; bases not matched to a gene: 6. The CDR3 nucleotides read TGTGCCAGCAGTCCCCGGGACAGGGTGAATGAGCAGTTCTTC. Amino acids: CASSPRDRVNEQFF.

This sequence joins TRBV12-3 or TRBV12-4 and TRBJ1-5, with unresolved D. V lost 6 bases and J lost 5, with 11 bases in between. CDR3 length equals 13 residues. The CDR3 protein is CASSPIGDQPQHF. The CDR3 DNA reads as TGTGCCAGCAGCCCGATAGGAGATCAGCCCCAGCATTTT.

The chain carries TRBV6-4 and TRBJ1-2; tentative D call: TRBD1 (5 bases). V gave up 0 bases and J gave up 5 bases, with 10 bases separating them. The CDR3 is 14 amino acids. From germline, CDR1 is MRHNA and CDR2 SNTAGT. CDR3 region: CASSDSPGNYGYTF. CDR3 in DNA: TGTGCCAGCAGTGACTCACCAGGGAATTATGGCTACACCTTC.

This rearrangement joins TRBV7-2 to TRBJ2-3; tentatively, D is TRBD2 (6 bases). The V gene's germline CDR1 is SGHTA and CDR2 FQGNSA. Trimming cost V 3 bases and J 6 bases, with 16 bases left between them. CDR3 length: 15 residues. The CDR3 reads CASSLGLGGGDTQYF. In DNA, the CDR3 is TGTGCCAGCAGCTTGGGACTGGGGGGTGGGGATACGCAGTATTTT.

The chain links TRBV9 to TRBJ2-4; 10 nucleotides match TRBD1. V gave up 4 bases and J gave up 6 bases; unmatched junction bases: 10. CDR3 length: 16 residues. CDR1 and CDR2 from the germline V gene are SGDLS and YYNGEE. CDR3 residues: CASSIRDRGVGNIQYF. The CDR3, as DNA: TGTGCCAGCAGCATCCGGGACAGGGGTGTCGGAAACATTCAGTACTTC.